Presented here are 14 T cell receptor beta chains from one specimen sequenced in a study of graft-versus-host responses after intestinal transplantation. Antigen specificity for these receptors is unknown. Only in-frame clones appear in the TCRdb table, and some are missing; sequencing was by immunoSEQ multiplex PCR. The profile shows some 110,000 clones, 90% of them singletons. Sequenced material: unstimulated CD4+ T cells sorted from spleen or lymph node cells, taken before intestinal transplant. The receptors derive from a human donor who received an intestinal transplant.

The chain combines TRBV5-1 with TRBJ2-3, with D maybe TRBD2 (7 bases). This CDR3 contains 15 residues. Germline V gene sequence: CDR1 SGHRS, CDR2 YFSETQ. V gave up 4 bases and J gave up 3 bases, with 15 bases separating them. Here the CDR3 DNA reads TGCGCCAGCAGCGTGGAGGGGGGGCCTACAGATACGCAGTATTTT. This sequence encodes CASSVEGGPTDTQYF.

The V gene is TRBV4-1, the J gene TRBJ2-7, with 7 bases fitting TRBD2. The CDR3 is 16 residues long. The germline CDR1 and CDR2 sequences are MGHRA and YSYEKL. Trimming cost V 1 base and J 1 base; bases outside gene matches: 7. The CDR3, as DNA: TGCGCCAGCAGCCAAGCGAGCGGGGTGCGATCCTACGAGCAGTACTTC. Translation gives CASSQASGVRSYEQYF.

This chain uses TRBV10-3 with TRBJ2-2; D not resolved. Trimming pared 6 bases from V and 2 bases from J, leaving 13 bases between. Germline loops: CDR1 ENHRY, CDR2 SYGVKD. The CDR3 loop spans 15 amino acids. For the CDR3, the DNA is TGTGCCATCAGATCAGGTCTAATTAACACCGGGGAGCTGTTTTTT. It is translated as CAIRSGLINTGELFF.

The genes are TRBV9 and TRBJ1-5; D may be TRBD1 (6 bases). Trimming cost V 5 bases and J 0 bases, with 15 bases left between them. The CDR3 runs to 16 residues. The germline CDR1 and CDR2 sequences are SGDLS and YYNGEE. This CDR3 reads CASREHRAYSNQPQHF. The DNA for the CDR3 is TGTGCCAGCAGGGAACACAGGGCCTATAGCAATCAGCCCCAGCATTTT.

This clone was detected a few times. This chain links TRBV6-1 with TRBJ1-6; D is undetermined. Germline CDR1 MNHNS, CDR2 SASEGT. There are 13 residues in the CDR3. Between the trimmed V and J ends, which lost 3 bases and 6 bases, there was a span of 6 bases. CDR3 DNA: TGTGCCAGCAGTGATCAGGTTAATTCACCCCTCCACTTT. The encoded protein is CASSDQVNSPLHF.

The V gene is TRBV2, the J gene TRBJ2-7; TRBD2 agrees at 7 bases. Germline V gene lookup returns CDR1 SNHLY and CDR2 FYNNEI. The CDR3 length is 15 residues. J was trimmed by 0 bases and V by 7 bases; bases with no gene match: 9. CDR3 bases: TGTGCCAGCAACCAGGGAGGCGGGAGCTCCTACGAGCAGTACTTC. This codes for CASNQGGGSSYEQYF.

V and J are TRBV28 and TRBJ1-1, with D unclear. This CDR3 has 18 amino acids. The germline V gene has CDR1 MDHEN and CDR2 SYDVKM. Deletions cut 3 bases from V and 3 bases from J, with 23 bases between. The CDR3 region is CASSFWGGIGMGYTEAFF. In DNA, the CDR3 is TGTGCCAGCAGTTTCTGGGGAGGGATCGGAATGGGGTACACTGAAGCTTTCTTT.

V and J are TRBV5-4 and TRBJ1-1, with 7 positions matching TRBD1. The CDR3 has 17 residues. The germline V gene has CDR1 SGHNT and CDR2 YYREEE (reference sequence). Trimming cost V 4 bases and J 1 base; bases outside gene matches: 13. The CDR3 loop is CASSGARQGLGNTEAFF. CDR3 nucleotide sequence: TGTGCCAGCAGCGGGGCCCGACAGGGATTGGGGAACACTGAAGCTTTCTTT. The variable domain in full, completed from reference TRBV5-4 and TRBJ1-1, reads ETGVTQSPTHLIKTRGQQVTLRCSSQSGHNTVSWYQQALGQGPQFIFQYYREEENGRGNFPPRFSGLQFPNYSSELNVNALELDDSALYLCASSGARQGLGNTEAFFGQGTRLTVV.

The rearrangement links TRBV7-3 to TRBJ2-3; 10 positions match TRBD2. Germline CDR1 is SGHTA and CDR2 is FQGTGA. The CDR3 is 17 amino acids. Unmatched junction bases numbered 6, after V lost 3 bases and J lost 0 bases. Here the CDR3 DNA reads TGTGCCAGCAGCTTCGTACTAGCGGGATTTAGCACAGATACGCAGTATTTT. Translating it yields CASSFVLAGFSTDTQYF.

V is TRBV5-4 and J is TRBJ1-2; TRBD1 might be the D (6 bases). Looked up from germline, CDR1 is SGHNT and CDR2 is YYREEE (reference sequence). Trimming took 4 bases from V and 4 from J, leaving 17 bases between them. This CDR3 is 15 amino acids long. CDR3 loop: CASSALQGSPYGYTF. CDR3 DNA sequence: TGTGCCAGCAGCGCATTACAGGGAAGTCCCTATGGCTACACCTTC.

This clone was seen just once. The chain couples TRBV9 to TRBJ1-2; TRBD1 is a possible D gene (6 bases). The CDR3 runs 13 residues. Trimming pared 7 bases from V and 3 bases from J, leaving 13 bases between. The germline V gene encodes CDR1 SGDLS and CDR2 YYNGEE. CDR3 region: CASQRGGDYGYTF. CDR3 DNA sequence: TGTGCCAGCCAGAGGGGGGGCGACTATGGCTACACCTTC.

This chain links TRBV18 with TRBJ1-1; D unresolved. Trimming removed 0 bases at V and 2 bases at J, with 7 bases between. This CDR3 contains 14 residues. The germline V gene has CDR1 KGHSH and CDR2 LQKENI. This CDR3 reads CASSPPSGNTEAFF. The CDR3 coding sequence is TGTGCCAGCTCACCACCGTCCGGTAACACTGAAGCTTTCTTT.

The chain recombines TRBV19 with TRBJ1-2; TRBD1 agrees at 8 bases. V lost 4 bases, J lost 3 bases, and 4 bases stayed unmatched. The CDR3 sequence is 14 residues long. From germline, CDR1 is LNHDA and CDR2 SQIVND (reference sequence). CDR3 amino acids: CASSRADRDYGYTF. The DNA of the CDR3 is TGTGCCAGTAGTAGGGCGGACAGGGACTATGGCTACACCTTC.

A word on this clone: The junction does not match germline at one end; this may be a read error. The genes are TRBV11-2 and TRBJ2-6; tentatively, D is TRBD1 (5 bases). The germline V gene has CDR1 SGHAT and CDR2 FQNNGV. The CDR3 loop spans 15 amino acids. In nucleotides, the CDR3 is TGTGTCAGCAGCTCTCGTGACAGTGGGGCCAACGTCCTGACTTTC. Protein: CVSSSRDSGANVLTF.